One and the same sample provided the 22 T cell receptor beta chains below, sequenced in a study of T cells in pancreatic ductal adenocarcinoma. Assay: immunoSEQ multiplex PCR; the TCRdb copy retains only in-frame clones and omits some. The data show just under 2,500 clones, roughly 84% seen once. No neoadjuvant therapy was given to the selected pancreatic ductal adenocarcinoma patients before their surgery. Input material: pancreatic tumor tissue. Receptors were obtained from a human donor with pancreatic ductal adenocarcinoma.

The chain carries TRBV9 and TRBJ1-2; 12 bases match TRBD1. Per the germline V gene, CDR1 is SGDLS and CDR2 is YYNGEE. Germline trimming cut 4 bases from V and 4 bases from J; bases unmatched to any gene: 14. CDR3 size: 18 residues. Written as DNA, the CDR3 is TGTGCCAGCAGCCCACGGCGGGGACAGGGGGCCTCGAGCTATGGCTACACCTTC. This gives the protein CASSPRRGQGASSYGYTF.

The chain employs TRBV7-3 and TRBJ2-3, with 8 bases lining up with TRBD1. The CDR3 runs to 17 residues. V gave up 0 bases and J gave up 9 bases; unmatched junction bases: 14. Germline V gene lookup returns CDR1 SGHTA and CDR2 FQGTGA. CDR3 DNA: TGTGCCAGCAGCTTAACAGGTCGAGGGCAGGGGGCAGGGACGCAGTATTTT. Amino acids: CASSLTGRGQGAGTQYF.

The J gene is TRBJ2-7, the V gene TRBV30; D is unclear. V gave up 2 bases and J gave up 0 bases, with 8 bases separating them. The V gene's germline CDR1 is GTSNPN and CDR2 SVGIG (reference sequence). This CDR3 has 13 amino acids. The CDR3 spells CAWSTLSSYEQYF. In DNA, the CDR3 is TGTGCCTGGAGTACTTTAAGCTCCTACGAGCAGTACTTC.

This clone came up once. The chain is built from TRBV21-1 and TRBJ2-3; the DNA was not used to check the table's D call, TRBD2. TRBV21-1 is shown as a pseudogene. This CDR3 is 15 amino acids long. Here the CDR3 DNA reads TGTGCCAGCAGCAAATCAAGCAACCACTGGGATACGCAGTATTTT. Translating it yields CASSKSSNHWDTQYF.

This chain uses TRBV6-4 with TRBJ2-3; D perhaps matches TRBD2 (6 bases). CDR3 length: 14 residues. CDR1 is MRHNA and CDR2 is SNTAGT in the germline V gene. Trimming stripped 0 bases from V and 2 bases from J, with 6 bases between. The CDR3 region has the DNA TGTGCCAGCAGTGACTCACTAGCCACAGATACGCAGTATTTT. It encodes CASSDSLATDTQYF.

CDR3 residues: CATPGLAGSSYNEQFF. The CDR3 DNA sequence: TGTGCCACTCCGGGACTAGCGGGATCGTCCTACAATGAGCAGTTCTTC. The genes are TRBV19 and TRBJ2-1; 13 nucleotides line up with TRBD2. The ends lost 10 bases at V and 1 base at J; junction bases unmatched: 7. This CDR3 is 16 amino acids long. CDR1 is LNHDA and CDR2 is SQIVND in the germline V gene (reference sequence).

This chain connects TRBV14 to TRBJ1-5; 7 bases are a match to TRBD1. This CDR3 is built from 16 residues. V lost 1 base and J lost 6; bases outside the gene matches: 9. The germline gives CDR1 SGHDN, CDR2 FVKESK. The CDR3 sequence: CASSQVPGQTLQPQHF. CDR3 coding DNA: TGTGCCAGCAGCCAAGTTCCGGGACAGACTCTTCAGCCCCAGCATTTT.

The chain joins TRBV5-1 to TRBJ2-3, with 11 bases identical to TRBD1. J was trimmed by 2 bases and V by 5 bases; bases with no gene match: 10. This CDR3 spans 17 amino acids. Looked up from germline, CDR1 is SGHRS and CDR2 is YFSETQ. The CDR3 sequence is CASSPGTGGFFTDTQYF. CDR3 nucleotides: TGCGCCAGCAGTCCCGGGACAGGGGGTTTCTTCACAGATACGCAGTATTTT.

This clone was counted a few times. The genes are TRBV28 and TRBJ2-7; D is uncertain. V gave up 4 bases and J gave up 6 bases, with 10 bases separating them. CDR1 and CDR2 (germline): MDHEN, SYDVKM. CDR3 length: 12 residues. For the CDR3, the DNA is TGTGCCAGCAGTTCCTCCCCGGTCGAGCAGTACTTC. It codes for CASSSSPVEQYF.

V gene TRBV2 combines with J gene TRBJ2-3, with D perhaps matching TRBD2 (5 bases). The CDR3 contains 18 residues. V was clipped by 4 bases and J by 4 bases, with 24 bases between them. Germline V gene data show CDR1 as SNHLY and CDR2 as FYNNEI. As DNA, the CDR3 is TGTGCCAGCAGTGGCGGAGGTCGTATAGGGCCTGTGGCAGATACGCAGTATTTT. It translates to CASSGGGRIGPVADTQYF.

CDR3 amino acids: CASSTGTGGSPLHF. The CDR3, as DNA: TGTGCCAGCAGTACCGGGACAGGAGGGTCACCCCTCCACTTT. J is TRBJ1-6 and V is TRBV28, with 8 nucleotides matching TRBD1. Losses at the gene ends were 5 bases for V and 10 bases for J; bases not matched to a gene: 7. CDR1 and CDR2 (germline): MDHEN, SYDVKM. The CDR3 is made up of 14 amino acids.

The chain uses TRBV18 and TRBJ2-2, with D perhaps matching TRBD2 (6 bases). CDR3 length: 16 amino acids. Germline V gene sequence: CDR1 KGHSH, CDR2 LQKENI. V lost 3 bases and J 1 base, leaving 12 bases between the germline ends. The CDR3 spells CASSPRPGENTGELFF. The CDR3 region has the DNA TGTGCCAGCTCACCTCGTCCGGGAGAGAACACCGGGGAGCTGTTTTTT.

Notes on this clone: The junction departs from the called germline gene at one end, perhaps through a read error. The rearrangement joins TRBV6-1 to TRBJ2-2; tentative D call: TRBD1 (6 bases). Germline CDR1 is MNHNS and CDR2 is SASEGT. The CDR3 consists of 13 residues. DNA for the CDR3: TGTGCCAGCATTGAACAGGGTCCCGGGGAGCTGTTTTTT. Encoded protein: CASIEQGPGELFF.

The CDR3 nucleotides are TGTGCCAGCAGCTCCCCTGGGACTAGCGGGAGAGGGGATACGCAGTATTTT. Protein product: CASSSPGTSGRGDTQYF. This rearrangement joins TRBV7-9 to TRBJ2-3, with 14 bases fitting TRBD2. CDR1 is SEHNR, CDR2 FQNEAQ, per germline (reference sequence). The CDR3 runs to 17 residues. Germline trimming cut 4 bases from V and 6 bases from J; bases unmatched to any gene: 9.

The chain employs TRBV19 and TRBJ2-3, with 9 nucleotides matching TRBD1. The germline gives CDR1 LNHDA, CDR2 SQIVND (reference sequence). CDR3 length: 15 residues. V gave up 4 bases and J gave up 2 bases; unmatched junction bases: 4. The CDR3 bases are TGTGCCAGTAGTACGACAGGGGGGCACACAGATACGCAGTATTTT. Its translation is CASSTTGGHTDTQYF.

In this sample, this clone is large. The chain recombines TRBV6-4 with TRBJ2-2; 8 positions agree with TRBD1. The CDR3 runs 15 residues. V trimming: 1 base; J trimming: 7 bases; junction bases outside the gene matches: 5. CDR1 is MRHNA and CDR2 is SNTAGT in the germline V gene. The CDR3 here is CASSDLGQGIGELFF. CDR3 in DNA: TGTGCCAGCAGTGACTTAGGACAGGGCATCGGGGAGCTGTTTTTT.

The chain couples TRBV11-2 to TRBJ2-2; 10 bases align to TRBD2. The CDR3 covers 17 residues. Germline CDR1 reads SGHAT; CDR2 reads FQNNGV. Trimming took 5 bases from V and 5 from J; bases not matched to a gene: 11. The CDR3 sequence is CASSLSLAGVETGELFF. Here the CDR3 DNA reads TGTGCCAGCAGCCTTTCGCTAGCGGGAGTTGAAACCGGGGAGCTGTTTTTT.

The chain uses TRBV2 and TRBJ2-3; TRBD2 might be the D (6 bases). The germline CDR1 and CDR2 sequences are SNHLY and FYNNEI. The CDR3 sequence is 12 residues long. V was trimmed by 7 bases and J by 8 bases, leaving 13 bases between them. Written as DNA, the CDR3 is TGTGCCAGCACCAACGCCGGGGGTACGCAGTATTTT. Translating gives CASTNAGGTQYF.

CDR3 sequence: CASKGTAQGEQFF. The CDR3 DNA is TGTGCCAGTAAGGGGACAGCTCAGGGTGAGCAGTTCTTC. The V call is TRBV19, the J call TRBJ2-1, with 7 positions matching TRBD1. The J segment lost 9 bases and the V segment lost 7 bases, leaving 9 bases of the junction unmatched. Germline CDR1 LNHDA, CDR2 SQIVND (reference sequence). This CDR3 is 13 amino acids long.

This chain links TRBV7-8 with TRBJ1-2; D uncertain. The CDR3 loop spans 15 amino acids. The V gene lost 1 base and the J gene lost 1 base, with 10 bases spanning the gap. Per germline, CDR1 SGHVS and CDR2 FQNEAQ. In DNA form, the CDR3 reads TGTGCCAGCAGCTTAGTCGTGGGAGATAACTATGGCTACACCTTC. The encoded protein is CASSLVVGDNYGYTF.

About this clone itself: The junction differs from germline at one of its ends, possibly a read error. Other DNA sequences of this sample code for an identical CDR3. The chain uses TRBV28 and TRBJ2-7; 10 bases are a match to TRBD2. This CDR3 has 14 amino acids. The germline CDR1 and CDR2 sequences are MDHEN and SYDVKM. The CDR3, as DNA: TGTGCCAGCAGTCCTACTAGCGGGGAGTACGAACAGTACTTC. Translated: CASSPTSGEYEQYF.

The rearrangement joins TRBV6-4 to TRBJ1-5, with 7 positions matching TRBD1. The V gene's germline CDR1 is MRHNA and CDR2 SNTAGT. Trimming cost V 4 bases and J 4 bases; bases outside gene matches: 7. The CDR3 length is 15 residues. CDR3 in amino acids: CASSAYTGENQPQHF. In DNA form, the CDR3 reads TGTGCCAGCAGTGCTTATACAGGGGAGAATCAGCCCCAGCATTTT.